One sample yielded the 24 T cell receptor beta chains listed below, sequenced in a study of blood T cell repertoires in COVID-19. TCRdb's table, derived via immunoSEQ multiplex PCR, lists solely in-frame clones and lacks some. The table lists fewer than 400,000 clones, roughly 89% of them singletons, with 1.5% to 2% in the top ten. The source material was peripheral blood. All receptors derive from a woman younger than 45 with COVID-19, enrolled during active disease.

CDR3 nucleotides: TGTGCCAGCAGTTATAATAGCGGGGGCCGAGAGACCCAGTACTTC. Its protein product is CASSYNSGGRETQYF. V gene TRBV6-5 combines with J gene TRBJ2-5; 9 nucleotides line up with TRBD2. Germline V gene data show CDR1 as MNHEY and CDR2 as SVGAGI. The length of the CDR3 is 15 residues. V gave up 3 bases and J gave up 4 bases; unmatched junction bases: 6.

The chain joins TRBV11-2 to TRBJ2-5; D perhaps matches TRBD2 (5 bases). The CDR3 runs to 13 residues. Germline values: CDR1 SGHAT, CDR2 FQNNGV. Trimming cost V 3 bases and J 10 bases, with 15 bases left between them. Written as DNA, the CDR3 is TGTGCCAGCAGCTTCGGGCCTGTGAGCGGCCAGTACTTC. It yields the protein CASSFGPVSGQYF.

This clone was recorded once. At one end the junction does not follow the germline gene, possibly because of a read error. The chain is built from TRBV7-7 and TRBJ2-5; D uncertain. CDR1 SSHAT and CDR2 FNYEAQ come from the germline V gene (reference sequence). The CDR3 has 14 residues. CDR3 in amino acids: CASSRTPYQETQYF. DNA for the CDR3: TGTGCTAGCAGTCGCACTCCATACCAAGAGACCCAGTACTTC.

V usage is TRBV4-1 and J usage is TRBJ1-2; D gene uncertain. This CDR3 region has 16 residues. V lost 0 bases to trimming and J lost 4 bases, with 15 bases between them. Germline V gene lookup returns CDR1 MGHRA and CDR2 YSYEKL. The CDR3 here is CASSQDSGVMTYGYTF. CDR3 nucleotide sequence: TGCGCCAGCAGCCAAGACTCAGGCGTCATGACCTATGGCTACACCTTC.

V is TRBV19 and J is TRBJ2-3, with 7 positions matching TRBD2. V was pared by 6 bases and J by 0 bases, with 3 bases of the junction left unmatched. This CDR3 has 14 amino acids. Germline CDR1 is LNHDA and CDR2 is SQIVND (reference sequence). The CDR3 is CASRAGFSTDTQYF. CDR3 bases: TGTGCCAGTAGAGCGGGGTTTAGCACAGATACGCAGTATTTT.

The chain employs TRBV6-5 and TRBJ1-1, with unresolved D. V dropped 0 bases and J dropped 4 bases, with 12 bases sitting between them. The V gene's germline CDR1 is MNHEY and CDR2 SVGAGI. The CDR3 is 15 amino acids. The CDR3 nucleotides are TGTGCCAGCAGTTACTCGATGCCAGGACTCACTGAAGCTTTCTTT. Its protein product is CASSYSMPGLTEAFF.

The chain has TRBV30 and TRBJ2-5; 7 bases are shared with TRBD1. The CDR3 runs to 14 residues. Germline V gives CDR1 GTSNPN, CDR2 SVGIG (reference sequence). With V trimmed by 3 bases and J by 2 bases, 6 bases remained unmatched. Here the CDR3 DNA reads TGTGCCTGGAGGACGAAGGGGGCGCAAGAGACCCAGTACTTC. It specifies CAWRTKGAQETQYF.

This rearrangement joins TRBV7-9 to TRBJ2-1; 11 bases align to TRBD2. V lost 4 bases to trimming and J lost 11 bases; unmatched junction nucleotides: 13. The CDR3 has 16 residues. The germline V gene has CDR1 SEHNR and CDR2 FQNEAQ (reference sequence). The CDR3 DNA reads TGTGCCAGCAGCTCCGAGACTAGCGGGGCATTCACTCAGCAGTTCTTC. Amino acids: CASSSETSGAFTQQFF.

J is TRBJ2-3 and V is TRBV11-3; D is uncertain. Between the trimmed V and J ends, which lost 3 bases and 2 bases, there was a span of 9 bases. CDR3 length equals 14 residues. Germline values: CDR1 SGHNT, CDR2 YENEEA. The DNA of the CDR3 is TGTGCCAGCAGCTTTAGGCAGGTCACAGATACGCAGTATTTT. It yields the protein CASSFRQVTDTQYF.

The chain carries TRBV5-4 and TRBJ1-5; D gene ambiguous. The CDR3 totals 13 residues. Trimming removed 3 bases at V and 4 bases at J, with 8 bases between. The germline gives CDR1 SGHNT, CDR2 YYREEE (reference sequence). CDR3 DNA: TGTGCCAGCAGCTCGGGTCCGAATCAGCCCCAGCATTTT. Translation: CASSSGPNQPQHF.

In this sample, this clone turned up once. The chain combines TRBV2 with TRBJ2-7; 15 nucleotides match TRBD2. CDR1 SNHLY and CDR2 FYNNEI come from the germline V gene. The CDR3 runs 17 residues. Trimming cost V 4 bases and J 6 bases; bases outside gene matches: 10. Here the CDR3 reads CASSGTSGGASRGEQYF. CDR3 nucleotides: TGTGCCAGCAGTGGGACTAGCGGGGGGGCCTCGCGGGGCGAGCAGTACTTC.

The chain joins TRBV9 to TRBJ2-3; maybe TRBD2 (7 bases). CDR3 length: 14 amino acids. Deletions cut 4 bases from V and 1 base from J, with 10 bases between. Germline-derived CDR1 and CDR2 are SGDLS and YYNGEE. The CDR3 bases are TGTGCCAGCAGCATGGGGGGGCGCACAGATACGCAGTATTTT. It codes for CASSMGGRTDTQYF.

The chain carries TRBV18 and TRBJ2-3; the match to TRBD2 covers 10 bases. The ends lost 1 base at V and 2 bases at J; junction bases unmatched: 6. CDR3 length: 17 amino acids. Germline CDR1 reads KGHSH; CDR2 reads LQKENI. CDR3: CASSPQISGGPTDTQYF. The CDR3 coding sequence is TGTGCCAGCTCACCACAAATTAGCGGGGGGCCCACAGATACGCAGTATTTT.

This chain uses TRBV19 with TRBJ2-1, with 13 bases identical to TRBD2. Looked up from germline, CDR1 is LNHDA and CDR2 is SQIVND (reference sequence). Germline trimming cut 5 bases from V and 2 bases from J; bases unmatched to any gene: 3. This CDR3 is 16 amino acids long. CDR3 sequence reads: CASSAGTSGTYNEQFF. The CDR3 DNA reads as TGTGCCAGTAGTGCCGGGACTAGCGGGACCTACAATGAGCAGTTCTTC. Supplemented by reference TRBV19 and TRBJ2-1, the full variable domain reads DGGITQSPKYLFRKEGQNVTLSCEQNLNHDAMYWYRQDPGQGLRLIYYSQIVNDFQKGDIAEGYSVSREKKESFPLTVTSAQKNPTAFYLCASSAGTSGTYNEQFFGPGTRLTVL.

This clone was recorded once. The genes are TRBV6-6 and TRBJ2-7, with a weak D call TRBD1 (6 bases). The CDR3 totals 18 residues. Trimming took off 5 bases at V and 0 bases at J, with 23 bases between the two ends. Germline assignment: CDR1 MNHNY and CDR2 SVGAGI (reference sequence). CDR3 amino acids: CASSPRGSGFSRSYEQYF. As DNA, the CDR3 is TGTGCCAGCAGTCCAAGGGGGAGTGGGTTTTCCCGCTCCTACGAGCAGTACTTC.

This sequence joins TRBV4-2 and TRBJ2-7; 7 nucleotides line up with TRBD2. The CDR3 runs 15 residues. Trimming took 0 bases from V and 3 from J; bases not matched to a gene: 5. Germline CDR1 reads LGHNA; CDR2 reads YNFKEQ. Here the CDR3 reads CASSQELASFYEQYF. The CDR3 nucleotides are TGTGCCAGCAGCCAAGAACTAGCGAGCTTCTACGAGCAGTACTTC.

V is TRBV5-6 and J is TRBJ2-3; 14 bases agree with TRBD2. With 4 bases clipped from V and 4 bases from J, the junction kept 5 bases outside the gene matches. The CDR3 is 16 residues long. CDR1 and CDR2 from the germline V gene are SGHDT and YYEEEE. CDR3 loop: CASSERGLAGADTQYF. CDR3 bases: TGTGCCAGCAGCGAGAGGGGACTAGCGGGGGCAGATACGCAGTATTTT.

CDR3 nucleotides: TGTGCCAGCAGCTTAGAGGGACAGGGGACTCCTAACTATGGCTACACCTTC. This codes for CASSLEGQGTPNYGYTF. The chain recombines TRBV13 with TRBJ1-2, with 10 bases fitting TRBD1. Germline CDR1 and CDR2: PRHDT and FYEKMQ (reference sequence). The CDR3 spans 17 residues. V gave up 1 base and J gave up 0 bases; unmatched junction bases: 5.

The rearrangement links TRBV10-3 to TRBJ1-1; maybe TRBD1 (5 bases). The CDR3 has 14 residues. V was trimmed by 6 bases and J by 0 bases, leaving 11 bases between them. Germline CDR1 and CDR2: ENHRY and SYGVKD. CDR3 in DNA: TGTGCCATCAGGCCTGCAGGGATGAACACTGAAGCTTTCTTT. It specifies CAIRPAGMNTEAFF.

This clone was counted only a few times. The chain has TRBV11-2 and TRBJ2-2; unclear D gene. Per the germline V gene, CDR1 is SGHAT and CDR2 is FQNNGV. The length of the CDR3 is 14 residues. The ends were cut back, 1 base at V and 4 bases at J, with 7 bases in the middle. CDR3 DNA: TGTGCCAGCAGCTTAGGGCAAACCACCGGGGAGCTGTTTTTT. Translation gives CASSLGQTTGELFF.

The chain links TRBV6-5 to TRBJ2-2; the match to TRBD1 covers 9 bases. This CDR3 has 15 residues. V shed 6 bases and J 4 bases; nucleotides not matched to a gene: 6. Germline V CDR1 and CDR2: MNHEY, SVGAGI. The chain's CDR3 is CASSPDRGITGELFF. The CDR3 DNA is TGTGCCAGCAGCCCCGACAGGGGGATCACCGGGGAGCTGTTTTTT.

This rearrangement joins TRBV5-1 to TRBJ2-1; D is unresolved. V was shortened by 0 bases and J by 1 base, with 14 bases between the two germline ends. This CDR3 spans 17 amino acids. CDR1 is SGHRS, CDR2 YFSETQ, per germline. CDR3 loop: CASSLAARVLSYNEQFF. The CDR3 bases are TGCGCCAGCAGCTTGGCCGCGAGAGTATTATCCTACAATGAGCAGTTCTTC.

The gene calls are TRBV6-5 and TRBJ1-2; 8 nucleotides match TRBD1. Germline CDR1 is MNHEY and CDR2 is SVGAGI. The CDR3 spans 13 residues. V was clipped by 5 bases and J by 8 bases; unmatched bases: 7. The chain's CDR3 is CASSPDRVKGYTF. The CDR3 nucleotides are TGTGCCAGCAGTCCGGACAGGGTAAAAGGCTACACCTTC.

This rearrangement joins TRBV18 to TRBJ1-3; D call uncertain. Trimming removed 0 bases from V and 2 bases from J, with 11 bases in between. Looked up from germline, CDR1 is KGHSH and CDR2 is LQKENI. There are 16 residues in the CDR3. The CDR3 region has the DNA TGTGCCAGCTCACCACCGCAAATCAGGACTGGAAACACCATATATTTT. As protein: CASSPPQIRTGNTIYF.